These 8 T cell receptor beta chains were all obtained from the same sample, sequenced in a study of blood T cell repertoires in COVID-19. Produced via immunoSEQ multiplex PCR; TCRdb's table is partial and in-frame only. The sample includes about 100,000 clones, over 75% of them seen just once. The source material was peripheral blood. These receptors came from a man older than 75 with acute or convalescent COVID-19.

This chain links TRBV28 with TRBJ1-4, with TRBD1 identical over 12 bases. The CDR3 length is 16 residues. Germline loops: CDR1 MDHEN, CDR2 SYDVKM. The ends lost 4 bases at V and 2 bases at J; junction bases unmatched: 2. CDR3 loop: CASSSGTGGTNEKLFF. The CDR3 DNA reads TGTGCCAGCAGTTCCGGGACAGGGGGCACTAATGAAAAACTGTTTTTT.

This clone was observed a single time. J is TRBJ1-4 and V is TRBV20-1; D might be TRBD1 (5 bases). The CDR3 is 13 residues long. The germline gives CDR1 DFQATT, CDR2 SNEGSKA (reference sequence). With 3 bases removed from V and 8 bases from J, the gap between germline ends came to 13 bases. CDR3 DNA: TGCAGTGCTAGTCGGGGGGTTGGCGAAAAACTGTTTTTT. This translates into CSASRGVGEKLFF.

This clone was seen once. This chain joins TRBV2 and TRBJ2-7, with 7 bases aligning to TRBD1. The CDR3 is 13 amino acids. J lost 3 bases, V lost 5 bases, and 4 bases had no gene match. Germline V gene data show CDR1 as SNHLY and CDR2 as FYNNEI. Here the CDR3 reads CASSQGVVYEQYF. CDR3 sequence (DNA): TGTGCCAGCAGTCAGGGGGTTGTCTACGAGCAGTACTTC.

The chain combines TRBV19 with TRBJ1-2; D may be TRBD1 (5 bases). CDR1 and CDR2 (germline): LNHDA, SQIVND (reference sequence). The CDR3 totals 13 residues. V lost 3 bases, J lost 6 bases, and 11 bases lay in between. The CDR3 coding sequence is TGTGCCAGTAGTATTCACAGGCGGAATGGCTACACCTTC. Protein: CASSIHRRNGYTF.

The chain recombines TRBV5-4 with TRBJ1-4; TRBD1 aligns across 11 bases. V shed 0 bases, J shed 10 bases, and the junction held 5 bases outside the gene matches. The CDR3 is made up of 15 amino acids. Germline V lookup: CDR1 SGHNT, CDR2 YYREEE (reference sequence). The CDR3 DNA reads TGTGCCAGCAGCTTGGGGGGACAGGGGGTGGGAAAACTGTTTTTT. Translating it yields CASSLGGQGVGKLFF.

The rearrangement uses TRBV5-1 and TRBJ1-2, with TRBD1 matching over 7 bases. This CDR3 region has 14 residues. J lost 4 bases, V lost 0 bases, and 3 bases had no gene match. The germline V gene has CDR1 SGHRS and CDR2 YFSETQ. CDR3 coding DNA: TGCGCCAGCAGCTTGGAAGGACAGGTCTATGGCTACACCTTC. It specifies CASSLEGQVYGYTF.

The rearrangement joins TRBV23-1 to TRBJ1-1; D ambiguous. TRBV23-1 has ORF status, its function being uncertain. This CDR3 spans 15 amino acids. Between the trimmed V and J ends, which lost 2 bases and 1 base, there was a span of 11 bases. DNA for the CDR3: TGCGCCAGCAGTCAAGCGGAGGTCGGGAACACTGAAGCTTTCTTT. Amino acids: CASSQAEVGNTEAFF.

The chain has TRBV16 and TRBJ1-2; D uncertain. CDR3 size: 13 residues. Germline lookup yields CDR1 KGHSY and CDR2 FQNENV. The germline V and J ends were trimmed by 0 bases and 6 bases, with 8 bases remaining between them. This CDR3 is CASSQSTADGYTF. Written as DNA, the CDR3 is TGTGCCAGCAGCCAATCTACGGCGGATGGCTACACCTTC.